These T cell receptor beta chains were read from a single sample in a study of regulatory T cells in long-lasting Graves disease. TCRdb re-analysed the multiplex PCR reads in MiXCR, keeping a single row per CDR3 protein. The sample includes a few hundred thousand distinct CDR3 sequences, roughly 15% of them seen just once. These same records also appear under a second study, on T cells in Graves' hyperthyroidism and ophthalmopathy.

The sample in question was peripheral blood mononuclear cells (PBMCs), obtained at new diagnosis, from a patient treated with antithyroid drugs. The receptors stem from a woman aged 18-29 years with Graves disease. CDR3s include the opening cysteine and the closing phenylalanine or tryptophan. Each record gives: V gene, clone size, D gene, J gene, CDR3 protein, CDR3 DNA. D genes are given only for firm matches. The size of a clone is reported for some rows only, either as once, few or many, or as a class for expanded clones.

TRBV11-1,NA,TRBD2,TRBJ2-1,CASSLRLAGVYNEQFF,TGTGCCAGCAGCTTACGACTAGCGGGAGTCTACAATGAGCAGTTCTTC
TRBV14,NA,NA,TRBJ2-1,CASSNRQSNEQFF,TGTGCCAGCAGCAATAGACAGTCCAATGAGCAGTTCTTC
TRBV6-1,NA,NA,TRBJ2-7,CASHLASYEQYF,TGTGCCAGTCACCTAGCGTCCTACGAGCAGTACTTC
TRBV7-8,NA,TRBD1,TRBJ2-5,CASTFGQAYQETQYF,TGTGCCAGCACCTTTGGACAGGCATACCAAGAGACCCAGTACTTC
TRBV29-1,many,TRBD1,TRBJ2-1,CSVERGTGGNEQFF,TGCAGCGTTGAACGGGGGACAGGGGGCAATGAGCAGTTCTTC
TRBV28,many,NA,TRBJ2-5,CASSGDLSVKETQYF,TGTGCCAGCAGTGGAGACTTGTCGGTAAAAGAGACCCAGTACTTC
TRBV20-1,many,NA,TRBJ2-7,CSASDAGTSEQYF,TGCAGTGCTAGTGACGCGGGGACTTCCGAGCAGTACTTC
TRBV7-8,NA,TRBD1,TRBJ1-1,CASSLGTGGLNTEAFF,TGTGCCAGCAGCTTAGGGACAGGGGGCCTGAACACTGAAGCTTTCTTT
TRBV12-3/TRBV12-4,few,TRBD1,TRBJ1-3,CASRPRTGVPGNTIYF,TGTGCCAGCAGACCCCGAACAGGGGTCCCTGGAAACACCATATATTTT
TRBV7-2,many,NA,TRBJ2-3,CASSPPGLPDTQYF,TGTGCCAGCAGCCCACCGGGACTTCCAGATACGCAGTATTTT
TRBV6-1,many,NA,TRBJ2-5,CASSTRLADYQETQYF,TGTGCCAGCAGTACACGATTAGCGGATTACCAAGAGACCCAGTACTTC
TRBV28,few,TRBD2,TRBJ2-7,CASSYGGSTYEQYF,TGTGCCAGCAGTTATGGCGGGAGTACATACGAGCAGTACTTC
TRBV12-3/TRBV12-4,few,TRBD2,TRBJ2-1,CASSLVLAGDNERFF,TGTGCCAGCAGTTTAGTACTAGCGGGGGACAATGAGCGGTTCTTC
TRBV3-1,many,NA,TRBJ1-5,CASSQGPQPQHF,TGTGCCAGCAGCCAAGGGCCCCAGCCCCAGCATTTT
TRBV20-1,many,NA,TRBJ2-3,CSARDLGSSSTDTQYF,TGCAGTGCTAGAGACCTAGGAAGCTCAAGCACAGATACGCAGTATTTT
TRBV19,NA,TRBD2,TRBJ2-1,CASSREGPGNEQFF,TGTGCCAGTAGTAGGGAGGGCCCGGGTAATGAGCAGTTCTTC
TRBV5-6,NA,TRBD1,TRBJ2-5,CASRRQGAEETQYF,TGTGCCAGCAGACGACAGGGGGCCGAGGAGACCCAGTACTTC
TRBV12-3/TRBV12-4,many,NA,TRBJ1-1,CASSSGVWRTEAFF,TGTGCCAGCAGTTCAGGGGTGTGGCGCACTGAAGCTTTCTTT
TRBV9,many,TRBD2,TRBJ2-1,CASSGAGTSGDEQFF,TGTGCCAGCAGCGGCGCCGGGACTAGCGGGGATGAGCAGTTCTTC
TRBV27,many,TRBD1,TRBJ2-7,CASSLGQGFGYEQYF,TGTGCCAGCAGTTTAGGACAGGGATTTGGCTACGAGCAGTACTTC
TRBV5-8,few,NA,TRBJ1-1,CASSFYVNTEAFF,TGTGCCAGCAGCTTTTATGTGAACACTGAAGCTTTCTTT
TRBV12-3/TRBV12-4,NA,NA,TRBJ1-3,CASSYVVGGLGNTTYF,TGTGCCAGCAGTTATGTGGTGGGAGGGCTGGGAAACACCACATATTTT
TRBV6-5,NA,TRBD2,TRBJ2-5,CASSYSILLGLDGETQYF,TGTGCCAGCAGTTACTCGATTCTACTGGGACTAGACGGCGAGACCCAGTACTTC
TRBV20-1,NA,NA,TRBJ2-1,CSIRGLSYNEQFF,TGCAGTATCAGGGGCCTTTCCTACAATGAGCAGTTCTTC
TRBV6-1,many,NA,TRBJ1-1,CASQLEDSPLMNTEAFF,TGTGCCAGCCAACTCGAGGACAGTCCTCTGATGAACACTGAAGCTTTCTTT
TRBV5-1,many,TRBD1,TRBJ1-5,CASSQGGFNQPQHF,TGCGCCAGCAGTCAGGGGGGCTTCAATCAGCCCCAGCATTTT
TRBV3-1,many,TRBD1,TRBJ2-7,CASSSWDRAHEQYF,TGTGCCAGCAGCTCCTGGGACAGGGCCCACGAGCAGTACTTC
TRBV18,few,NA,TRBJ1-1,CASSPSRDTAFF,TGTGCCAGCTCACCCTCGAGGGATACGGCTTTCTTT
TRBV6-4,NA,TRBD2,TRBJ2-1,CASSRLAGEGGPPNEQFF,TGTGCCAGCAGTAGACTAGCGGGTGAAGGTGGGCCTCCCAATGAGCAGTTCTTC
TRBV20-1,many,TRBD1,TRBJ1-2,CSSPGAGGYYGYTF,TGCAGTTCCCCCGGGGCAGGGGGTTACTATGGCTACACCTTC
TRBV13,NA,TRBD1,TRBJ2-1,CASRATGVYNEQFF,TGTGCCAGCAGGGCGACAGGGGTTTACAATGAGCAGTTCTTC
TRBV2,many,NA,TRBJ2-1,CASSHQGINEQFF,TGTGCCAGCAGTCACCAGGGTATCAATGAGCAGTTCTTC
TRBV9,few,TRBD2,TRBJ2-2,CASSPQGSSGRLNTGELFF,TGTGCCAGCAGCCCTCAGGGGTCTAGCGGGAGATTGAACACCGGGGAGCTGTTTTTT
TRBV24-1,few,NA,TRBJ2-1,CATSAAGDPNEQFF,TGTGCCACCAGTGCCGCCGGTGACCCCAATGAGCAGTTCTTC
TRBV7-3,NA,NA,TRBJ2-2,CASSSRQAANTGELFF,TGTGCCAGCAGCTCCAGACAGGCCGCGAACACCGGGGAGCTGTTTTTT
TRBV6-5,NA,NA,TRBJ2-3,CASSLGGGTFQDTQYF,TGTGCCAGCAGTTTGGGTGGAGGGACTTTTCAAGATACGCAGTATTTT
TRBV6-5,many,TRBD1,TRBJ1-1,CASSYSGGRDAEAFF,TGTGCCAGCAGTTACTCAGGGGGCCGGGACGCTGAAGCTTTCTTT
TRBV6-1,many,NA,TRBJ2-7,CASSPGGFAYEQYF,TGTGCCAGCAGTCCAGGGGGGTTCGCCTACGAGCAGTACTTC
TRBV29-1,NA,TRBD1,TRBJ1-1,CSTSQDRTNLNTEAFF,TGCAGCACCTCCCAGGACAGGACGAACTTGAACACTGAAGCTTTCTTT
TRBV28,many,NA,TRBJ2-7,CASSLEVTGTNYEQYF,TGTGCCAGCAGTTTAGAGGTGACAGGGACTAACTACGAGCAGTACTTC
TRBV15,NA,NA,TRBJ2-1,CATSGPDSYNEQFF,TGTGCCACCAGCGGCCCTGACTCCTACAATGAGCAGTTCTTC
TRBV3-1,many,NA,TRBJ2-3,CASSQDPARDTQYF,TGTGCCAGCAGCCAAGACCCGGCGAGGGATACGCAGTATTTT
TRBV6-2/TRBV6-3,NA,NA,TRBJ2-2,CASLVWQGMTGEPFF,TGTGCCAGCCTAGTTTGGCAGGGGATGACCGGGGAGCCGTTTTTT
TRBV20-1,many,NA,TRBJ2-3,CSAMRTDTQYF,TGCAGTGCCATGCGCACAGATACGCAGTATTTT
TRBV20-1,NA,NA,TRBJ2-1,CSARGIVEQFF,TGCAGTGCTAGAGGGATTGTGGAGCAGTTCTTC
TRBV7-3,many,TRBD1,TRBJ2-3,CASSLRQGAKDTQYF,TGTGCCAGCAGCTTACGGCAGGGGGCGAAAGATACGCAGTATTTT
TRBV5-4,NA,NA,TRBJ2-1,CASSFPGAYNEQFF,TGTGCCAGCAGCTTTCCGGGAGCGTACAATGAGCAGTTCTTC
TRBV12-3/TRBV12-4,many,NA,TRBJ1-5,CASSPIKAGQPQHF,TGTGCCAGCAGTCCCATTAAGGCCGGGCAGCCCCAGCATTTT
TRBV4-1,NA,TRBD2,TRBJ2-3,CASSPQGRSGGTQYF,TGCGCCAGCAGCCCACAGGGCAGGAGCGGGGGTACGCAGTATTTT
TRBV11-3,NA,NA,TRBJ2-1,CASSPHGRASNEQFF,TGTGCCAGCAGCCCCCACGGAAGGGCCTCGAATGAGCAGTTCTTC
TRBV10-1,few,NA,TRBJ2-5,CASSEGLNQETQYF,TGCGCCAGCAGTGAGGGACTAAACCAAGAGACCCAGTACTTC
TRBV29-1,many,NA,TRBJ1-1,CSVAPGLWNTEAFF,TGCAGCGTTGCGCCAGGGCTGTGGAACACTGAAGCTTTCTTT
TRBV27,NA,NA,TRBJ1-1,CASSWGGGSVNTEAFF,NA